A selection of T cell receptor beta chains follows, all from one sample in a study of blood T cell repertoires in COVID-19. Repertoires were generated with immunoSEQ multiplex PCR, while TCRdb's copy carries only in-frame clones and drops some. Found here are approximately 290,000 clones, about nine tenths of them singletons; the top ten hold 0.9% to 1.2%. The sample was PBMCs or T cells enriched from blood (not recorded which). Receptor source: a woman aged 25-40 years who had recovered from COVID-19. Both conserved end residues are part of each CDR3. Each record gives: V gene, clone size, D gene, J gene, CDR3 DNA, CDR3 protein. D genes are given only for firm matches. Size values are once, few and many counts, or a class for expanded clones, and some rows have none.

TRBV28,-,-,TRBJ2-7,TGTGCCAGCAGTTTACCCCAGGGGCCCCCTTTAGGGCAGTACTTC,CASSLPQGPPLGQYF
TRBV28,once,TRBD1,TRBJ1-4,TGTGCCAGCAGTTTACCTGGGACAGGGGGTGAAAAACTGTTTTTT,CASSLPGTGGEKLFF
TRBV7-2,-,-,TRBJ1-1,TGTGCCAGCAGCTTATTGTCCCAGGGCGAAGCTTTCTTT,CASSLLSQGEAFF
TRBV7-9,once,-,TRBJ2-5,TGTGCCAGCAGTACTAAAGCGGTTAAACAGACCCAGTACTTC,CASSTKAVKQTQYF
TRBV11-1,-,TRBD2,TRBJ2-3,TGTGCCAGCAGCTTCGGGACTAGCAGACGCACAGATACGCAGTATTTT,CASSFGTSRRTDTQYF
TRBV6-5,-,TRBD1,TRBJ2-7,TGTGCCAGCAGAGGACAGGCCTCCTACGAGCAGTACTTC,CASRGQASYEQYF
TRBV20-1,-,-,TRBJ1-5,TGCAGTGCTAGTCAAGGGGGTGTCAATCAGCCCCAGCATTTT,CSASQGGVNQPQHF
TRBV19,-,TRBD2,TRBJ2-1,TGTGCCAGTAGTATGGTCCCTAGCGGGAGTCTTGGCAATGAGCAGTTCTTC,CASSMVPSGSLGNEQFF
TRBV30,-,-,TRBJ2-7,TGTGCCTGGAGTGTACCACTACACGAGCAGTACTTC,CAWSVPLHEQYF
TRBV3-1/TRBV3-2,once,-,TRBJ2-1,TGTGCCAGCAGCCAAGATTGGAGCGCCTACAATGAGCAGTTCTTC,CASSQDWSAYNEQFF
TRBV6-4,-,-,TRBJ2-2,TGTGCCAGCAGTGAGAGGGGGGGCAGTAGCACCGGGGAGCTGTTTTTT,CASSERGGSSTGELFF
TRBV6-5,-,TRBD1,TRBJ2-7,TGTGCCAGCAGAACAGGGGAGATCTTCTACGAGCAGTACTTC,CASRTGEIFYEQYF
TRBV7-3,-,-,TRBJ1-6,TGTGCCAGCAGCTTACGGAGTGGGGGGAATTCACCCCTCCACTTT,CASSLRSGGNSPLHF
TRBV9,-,-,TRBJ1-4,TGTGCCAGCAGCGTAGAGGGGGAAAAACTGTTTTTT,CASSVEGEKLFF
TRBV5-8,-,-,TRBJ1-1,TGTGCCAGCAGCTTATTGGGGGGGACTGAAGCTTTCTTT,CASSLLGGTEAFF
TRBV6-6,-,TRBD1,TRBJ1-2,TGTGCCAGCAGTCAGGGGGGACAGGGCAAAAGGGGCTATGGCTACACCTTC,CASSQGGQGKRGYGYTF
TRBV3-1/TRBV3-2,once,-,TRBJ1-5,TGTGCCAGCAGCCAAGGGTTTATTAGCGTTGGCAATCAGCCCCAGCATTTT,CASSQGFISVGNQPQHF
TRBV28,-,-,TRBJ1-3,TGTGCCAGCACCACTGACAGGCCTGGAAACACCATATATTTT,CASTTDRPGNTIYF
TRBV4-2,-,-,TRBJ2-3,TGTGCCAGCAGCCGGGGACTTCTCGCGCAGTATTTT,CASSRGLLAQYF
TRBV27,once,-,TRBJ2-2,TGTGCCAGCAGAAATGGGGCCTACACCGGGGAGCTGTTTTTT,CASRNGAYTGELFF
TRBV3-1/TRBV3-2,once,-,TRBJ2-7,TGTGCCAGCAGCCAAAGAGTAGTTCCCGAGCAGTACTTC,CASSQRVVPEQYF
TRBV29-1,-,-,TRBJ1-5,TGCTGGACGGGAGGGGGACCTGAAAATCAGCCCCAGCATTTT,CWTGGGPENQPQHF
TRBV11-1,-,-,TRBJ2-7,TGTGCCAGCAGCTTGGTTCCCAGCTACGAGCAGTACTTC,CASSLVPSYEQYF
TRBV12-3/TRBV12-4,-,-,TRBJ1-4,TGTGCCAGCAGTCTACAGGGATTTCAAAAACTGTTTTTT,CASSLQGFQKLFF
TRBV11-2,once,TRBD2,TRBJ2-1,TGTGCCAGCAGCCGAAGACTAGCGGGGGTAGATGAGCAGTTCTTC,CASSRRLAGVDEQFF
TRBV10-3,-,TRBD2,TRBJ2-1,TGTGCCATCAGTGGCCCAGAGCGGGAGTTCAGCAATGAGCAGTTCTTC,CAISGPEREFSNEQFF
TRBV7-2,once,-,TRBJ2-2,TGTGCCAGCAGCTTACGGTCGAACGTCAACACCGGGGAGCTGTTTTTT,CASSLRSNVNTGELFF
TRBV7-9,-,-,TRBJ1-3,TGTGCCAGCAGCCGCGGGGAGGGCCGTTCTGGAAACACCATATATTTT,CASSRGEGRSGNTIYF
TRBV28,-,-,TRBJ1-5,TGTGCCAGCAAAAGTCTGGCGGGGGGGTACCAGCCCCAGCATTTT,CASKSLAGGYQPQHF
TRBV30,-,TRBD1,TRBJ1-2,TGTGCCTGGAGTGGGCAGGGGGTAGGTGGCTACACCTTC,CAWSGQGVGGYTF
TRBV30,-,TRBD1,TRBJ2-3,TGTGCCTGGAGTGCAGACAGGGGTACGCAGTATTTT,CAWSADRGTQYF
TRBV6-5,once,TRBD1,TRBJ2-1,TGTGCCAGCAGTTACTGGGGGACAGTCGACAATGAGCAGTTCTTC,CASSYWGTVDNEQFF
TRBV7-9,-,TRBD2,TRBJ2-5,TGTGCCAGCAGCCCAAGCGGGACCCGAGAGACCCAGTACTTC,CASSPSGTRETQYF
TRBV14,-,TRBD2,TRBJ2-2,TGTGCCAGCAAGGCGGGGGATAGGACCGGGGAGCTGTTTTTT,CASKAGDRTGELFF
TRBV27,-,TRBD1,TRBJ1-4,TGTGCCAGCAGTCCCTGGACAGGGAGAGAAAAACTGTTTTTT,CASSPWTGREKLFF
TRBV7-9,-,-,TRBJ2-7,TGTGCCAGCAGCTTTTTGCTCGGGGGTTCCTACGAGCAGTATTTC,CASSFLLGGSYEQYF
TRBV5-1,-,TRBD2,TRBJ2-1,TGCGCCAGCAGCTCAGTAGGATTAGCGGGAGGGCGGAACAATGAGCAGTTCTTC,CASSSVGLAGGRNNEQFF
TRBV6-1,-,-,TRBJ1-2,TGTGCCAGCAGTGAAACTAGGACAGCCTATGGCTACACCTTC,CASSETRTAYGYTF
TRBV10-3,-,TRBD2,TRBJ2-3,TGTGCCATCTCCCGTGGGGGGGAGGAACGCACAGATACGCAGTATTTT,CAISRGGEERTDTQYF
TRBV3-1/TRBV3-2,-,TRBD2,TRBJ2-5,TGTGCCAGCAGCCAAGACGGGAGGGTGGTAGAGACCCAGTACTTC,CASSQDGRVVETQYF
TRBV18,-,TRBD1,TRBJ1-2,TGTGCCAGCTCACAGGGACAGGGCGACAGTGGCTACACCTTC,CASSQGQGDSGYTF
TRBV5-1,-,TRBD1,TRBJ1-3,TGCGCCAGCAGCGGACCTTCGGGACAGGGAAGAAACACCATATATTTT,CASSGPSGQGRNTIYF